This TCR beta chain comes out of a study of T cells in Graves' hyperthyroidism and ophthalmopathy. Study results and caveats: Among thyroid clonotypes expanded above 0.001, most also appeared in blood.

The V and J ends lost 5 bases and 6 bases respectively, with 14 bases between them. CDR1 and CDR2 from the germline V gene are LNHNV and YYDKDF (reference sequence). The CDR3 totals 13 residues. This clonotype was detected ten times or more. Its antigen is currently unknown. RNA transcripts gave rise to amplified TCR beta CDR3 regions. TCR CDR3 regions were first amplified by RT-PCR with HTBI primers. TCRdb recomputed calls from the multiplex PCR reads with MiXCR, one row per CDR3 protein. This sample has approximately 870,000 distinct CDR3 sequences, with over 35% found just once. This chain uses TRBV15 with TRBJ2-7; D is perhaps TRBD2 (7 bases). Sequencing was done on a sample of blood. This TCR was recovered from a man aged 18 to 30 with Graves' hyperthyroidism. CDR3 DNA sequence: TGTGCCACCAGCCCAAGGGGGGGGAGCGAGCAGTACTTC. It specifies CATSPRGGSEQYF.